This is a list of T cell receptor beta chains from one sample in a study of blood T cell repertoires in COVID-19. Profiling relied on immunoSEQ multiplex PCR, and the TCRdb table lists in-frame clones only, not all of them. The sample records 450,000 or so clones, 90% being singletons. What was sequenced was PBMCs or T cells enriched from blood (not recorded which). These receptors were obtained from a man aged 18 to 29 who had recovered from COVID-19. Each CDR3 is given with its conserved first and last residue. Each record gives: D gene, J gene, clone size, V gene, CDR3 DNA, CDR3 protein. The D gene is left open where the match is weak. Size tells how often a clone was seen (once, few, many) or the class of an expanded clone, and some rows leave it out.

d_gene: -; j_gene: TRBJ1-1; abundance: -; v_gene: TRBV5-4; CDR3nt: TGTGCCAGCAGCTCCAGATTGAACACTGAAGCTTTCTTT; CDR3aa: CASSSRLNTEAFF
d_gene: -; j_gene: TRBJ1-4; abundance: -; v_gene: TRBV27; CDR3nt: TGTGCCAGCAGTTTATCGTTAAGCGAAAAACTGTTTTTT; CDR3aa: CASSLSLSEKLFF
d_gene: -; j_gene: TRBJ1-6; abundance: -; v_gene: TRBV9; CDR3nt: TGTGCCAGCAGCGGACAGTCAGATAATTCACCCCTCCACTTT; CDR3aa: CASSGQSDNSPLHF
d_gene: TRBD2; j_gene: TRBJ2-7; abundance: -; v_gene: TRBV3-1/TRBV3-2; CDR3nt: TGTGCCAGCGCGAGCGGGAGGTTCTACGAGCAGTACTTC; CDR3aa: CASASGRFYEQYF
d_gene: -; j_gene: TRBJ1-1; abundance: -; v_gene: TRBV5-5; CDR3nt: TGTGCCAGCAGCTTGCGGGAGTTCCAGTCCACTGAAGCTTTCTTT; CDR3aa: CASSLREFQSTEAFF
d_gene: -; j_gene: TRBJ2-6; abundance: -; v_gene: TRBV28; CDR3nt: TGTGCCAGCAGTAAGACAGGAACTGGGGCCAACGTCCTGACTTTC; CDR3aa: CASSKTGTGANVLTF
d_gene: -; j_gene: TRBJ2-3; abundance: once; v_gene: TRBV3-1/TRBV3-2; CDR3nt: TGTGCCAGCAGCCAAGGAAGGGGCAAGACTAGCACAGATACGCAGTATTTT; CDR3aa: CASSQGRGKTSTDTQYF
d_gene: TRBD2; j_gene: TRBJ2-1; abundance: -; v_gene: TRBV9; CDR3nt: TGTGCCAGCAGCCTGAGGACTAGCGGGAGTGGGGATGAGCAGTTCTTC; CDR3aa: CASSLRTSGSGDEQFF
d_gene: -; j_gene: TRBJ1-3; abundance: -; v_gene: TRBV5-4; CDR3nt: TGTGCCAGCAGCTTCGGGGGCTCTGGAAACACCATATATTTT; CDR3aa: CASSFGGSGNTIYF
d_gene: TRBD1; j_gene: TRBJ2-4; abundance: -; v_gene: TRBV11-3; CDR3nt: TGTGCCAGCAGCTGGGGACAGACTTTAGCCAAAAACATTCAGTACTTC; CDR3aa: CASSWGQTLAKNIQYF
d_gene: TRBD1; j_gene: TRBJ1-5; abundance: -; v_gene: TRBV30; CDR3nt: TGTGCCTGGAGGGCCCGACAGGGGACTCAGCCCCAGCATTTT; CDR3aa: CAWRARQGTQPQHF
d_gene: TRBD1; j_gene: TRBJ2-3; abundance: -; v_gene: TRBV4-1; CDR3nt: TGCGCCAGCAGCTTCAGGGGGCGCGGAGCAGATACGCAGTATTTT; CDR3aa: CASSFRGRGADTQYF
d_gene: -; j_gene: TRBJ1-1; abundance: -; v_gene: TRBV9; CDR3nt: TGTGCCAGCAGCGTACGAGACAGTGAAGCTTTCTTT; CDR3aa: CASSVRDSEAFF
d_gene: -; j_gene: TRBJ1-2; abundance: -; v_gene: TRBV6-5; CDR3nt: TGTGCCAGCAGTTACTCAGCGACAGCGCTCTATGGCTACACCTTC; CDR3aa: CASSYSATALYGYTF
d_gene: -; j_gene: TRBJ1-3; abundance: -; v_gene: TRBV11-2; CDR3nt: TGTGCCAGCAGCTTCGGTCGTGGTTCTGGAAACACCATATATTTT; CDR3aa: CASSFGRGSGNTIYF
d_gene: -; j_gene: TRBJ1-5; abundance: -; v_gene: TRBV29-1; CDR3nt: TGCAGCGTTCGACAGTCAGGGCAGCCCCAGCATTTT; CDR3aa: CSVRQSGQPQHF
d_gene: -; j_gene: TRBJ1-1; abundance: -; v_gene: TRBV5-4; CDR3nt: TGTGCCAGCAGCTTTCAGATTAACACTGAAGCTTTCTTT; CDR3aa: CASSFQINTEAFF
d_gene: -; j_gene: TRBJ1-3; abundance: -; v_gene: TRBV4-1; CDR3nt: TGCGCCAGCAGCCAACAGGATATCTTCTCTGGAAACACCATATATTTT; CDR3aa: CASSQQDIFSGNTIYF
d_gene: -; j_gene: TRBJ1-6; abundance: -; v_gene: TRBV5-4; CDR3nt: TGTGCCAGCAGCTTGGGACAGAGGAATTCACCCCTCCACTTT; CDR3aa: CASSLGQRNSPLHF
d_gene: -; j_gene: TRBJ2-7; abundance: -; v_gene: TRBV11-2; CDR3nt: TGTGCCAGCAGCTTAGATGCGGGGGCCGGGGAAGAGCAGTACTTC; CDR3aa: CASSLDAGAGEEQYF
d_gene: TRBD1; j_gene: TRBJ2-1; abundance: once; v_gene: TRBV24-1; CDR3nt: TGTGCCACCAGTCGATTTGCAAGACCGGGACAGGGGAATTACAATGAGCAGTTCTTC; CDR3aa: CATSRFARPGQGNYNEQFF
d_gene: -; j_gene: TRBJ1-5; abundance: -; v_gene: TRBV19; CDR3nt: TGTGCCAGTAGTATGGTCGGTGGGGGCTTGCGCAATCAGCCCCAGCATTTT; CDR3aa: CASSMVGGGLRNQPQHF
d_gene: -; j_gene: TRBJ1-1; abundance: -; v_gene: TRBV20-1; CDR3nt: TGCAGTGCCCATACAACGCCTGAAGCTTTCTTT; CDR3aa: CSAHTTPEAFF
d_gene: TRBD1; j_gene: TRBJ1-1; abundance: -; v_gene: TRBV18; CDR3nt: TGTGCCAGCTCACCACAGGGACAGGAAGCTTTCTTT; CDR3aa: CASSPQGQEAFF
d_gene: -; j_gene: TRBJ1-5; abundance: -; v_gene: TRBV28; CDR3nt: TGTGCCAGCAGTTTAATAGCTCATCAGCCCCAGCATTTT; CDR3aa: CASSLIAHQPQHF
d_gene: -; j_gene: TRBJ2-7; abundance: -; v_gene: TRBV5-5; CDR3nt: TGTGCCAGCAGTGTGGCGGAGGGGGCGACTTACGAGCAGTACTTC; CDR3aa: CASSVAEGATYEQYF
d_gene: TRBD2; j_gene: TRBJ2-3; abundance: once; v_gene: TRBV9; CDR3nt: TGTGCCAGCAGCGTAGCGGCTAGCGGGACCACAGATACGCAGTATTTT; CDR3aa: CASSVAASGTTDTQYF
d_gene: TRBD1; j_gene: TRBJ2-3; abundance: -; v_gene: TRBV27; CDR3nt: TGTGCCAGCAGTTTATCATATTTGAGGGGGCGAGGCACAGATACGCAGTATTTT; CDR3aa: CASSLSYLRGRGTDTQYF
d_gene: TRBD1; j_gene: TRBJ1-4; abundance: -; v_gene: TRBV19; CDR3nt: TGTGCCAGTAGTGTCCCTCGAGGGACAGGGTCCCGAAAACTGTTTTTT; CDR3aa: CASSVPRGTGSRKLFF
d_gene: -; j_gene: TRBJ1-1; abundance: once; v_gene: TRBV6-6; CDR3nt: TGTGCCAGCAGTTACCCACAGGGTATGAACACTGAAGCTTTCTTT; CDR3aa: CASSYPQGMNTEAFF
d_gene: -; j_gene: TRBJ1-2; abundance: once; v_gene: TRBV2; CDR3nt: TGTGCCAGCAGTGAACAGGGGTCTCGTGGCTACACCTTC; CDR3aa: CASSEQGSRGYTF
d_gene: -; j_gene: TRBJ1-4; abundance: -; v_gene: TRBV5-1; CDR3nt: TGCGCCAGCAGCTTATATAGACAGGAGAATGAAAAACTGTTTTTT; CDR3aa: CASSLYRQENEKLFF
d_gene: -; j_gene: TRBJ1-3; abundance: -; v_gene: TRBV18; CDR3nt: TGTGCCAGCTCACCCCCGGTCTTCTCTGGAAACACCATATATTTT; CDR3aa: CASSPPVFSGNTIYF
d_gene: TRBD1; j_gene: TRBJ1-1; abundance: few; v_gene: TRBV27; CDR3nt: TGTGCCAGCACTGACAGGGTTGGGTACACTGAAGCTTTCTTT; CDR3aa: CASTDRVGYTEAFF
d_gene: TRBD1; j_gene: TRBJ2-7; abundance: -; v_gene: TRBV19; CDR3nt: TGTGCCAGTAGTGTCCTTCCGGGACAGAAGCCTTACGAGCAGTACTTC; CDR3aa: CASSVLPGQKPYEQYF
d_gene: -; j_gene: TRBJ1-6; abundance: -; v_gene: TRBV2; CDR3nt: TGTGCCAGCCAGGCGCTCTCCTATAATTCACCCCTCCACTTT; CDR3aa: CASQALSYNSPLHF
d_gene: -; j_gene: TRBJ1-2; abundance: -; v_gene: TRBV7-8; CDR3nt: TGTGCCAGCATCGCGACCGGGTTACACTCGGGCTACACCTTC; CDR3aa: CASIATGLHSGYTF
d_gene: TRBD2; j_gene: TRBJ2-1; abundance: many; v_gene: TRBV6-4; CDR3nt: TGTGCCAGCATGAGGGAATCCCCGGGCCGGGGGGGCAATGAGCAGTTCTTC; CDR3aa: CASMRESPGRGGNEQFF
d_gene: -; j_gene: TRBJ1-1; abundance: -; v_gene: TRBV29-1; CDR3nt: TGCAGCGTTGGAGTGGGCGACACTGAAGCTTTCTTT; CDR3aa: CSVGVGDTEAFF
d_gene: TRBD1; j_gene: TRBJ1-4; abundance: -; v_gene: TRBV13; CDR3nt: TGTGCCAGCGGACAGGGGATAGCTAATGAAAAACTGTTTTTT; CDR3aa: CASGQGIANEKLFF
d_gene: -; j_gene: TRBJ1-1; abundance: -; v_gene: TRBV7-9; CDR3nt: TGTGCCAGCAGCCCGCCCGGGGGCACTGAAGCTTTCTTT; CDR3aa: CASSPPGGTEAFF
d_gene: TRBD1; j_gene: TRBJ1-1; abundance: -; v_gene: TRBV7-8; CDR3nt: TGTGCCAGCAGCGAACACAGGGGGGGTAGGGACACTGAAGCTTTCTTT; CDR3aa: CASSEHRGGRDTEAFF
d_gene: -; j_gene: TRBJ1-5; abundance: -; v_gene: TRBV5-5; CDR3nt: TGTGCCAGCAGCTTGTTTCCCCGAACCCGGGGAAAGCCCCAGCATTTT; CDR3aa: CASSLFPRTRGKPQHF